One sample yielded the 20 T cell receptor beta chains listed below, sequenced in a study of blood T cell repertoires in COVID-19. The protocol was immunoSEQ multiplex PCR, while the TCRdb copy is restricted to in-frame clones and leaves out a portion. The table records about 100,000 clones, about 90% of them present only once. Sequenced material: peripheral blood. The source of these receptors is a man aged 50 to 59 with active COVID-19.

DNA of the CDR3: TGTGCCAGTAGTATACGGGGGGGGCTGGCCGGGGAGCTGTTTTTT. Residues: CASSIRGGLAGELFF. V gene TRBV19 combines with J gene TRBJ2-2; 8 bases fit TRBD2. V shed 2 bases and J 6 bases; nucleotides not matched to a gene: 5. CDR1 and CDR2 (germline): LNHDA, SQIVND (reference sequence). The CDR3 has 15 residues.

Note on this clone: Germline is not matched at one junction end, which may reflect a read error. The CDR3 DNA reads TGCGCCAGCAGCTTAAGCTCGACTAACGAAAAACTGTTTTTT. Its translation is CASSLSSTNEKLFF. J is TRBJ1-4 and V is TRBV5-1; D unresolved. The CDR3 contains 14 residues. CDR1 is SGHRS, CDR2 YFSETQ, per germline. Full variable domain (remainder filled in from reference TRBV5-1 and TRBJ1-4): KAGVTQTPRYLIKTRGQQVTLSCSPISGHRSVSWYQQTPGQGLQFLFEYFSETQRNKGNFPGRFSGRQFSNSRSEMNVSTLELGDSALYLCASSLSSTNEKLFFGSGTQLSVL.

This chain links TRBV7-6 with TRBJ2-5; 8 nucleotides line up with TRBD1. From germline, CDR1 is SGHVS and CDR2 FNYEAQ. With V trimmed by 5 bases and J by 1 base, 6 bases remained unmatched. The CDR3 is 15 amino acids. CDR3 residues: CASSPGDRPQETQYF. The CDR3 DNA is TGTGCCAGCAGCCCGGGGGACAGGCCCCAAGAGACCCAGTACTTC.

The gene calls are TRBV2 and TRBJ1-5; the match to TRBD1 covers 8 bases. This CDR3 has 16 residues. Germline CDR1 is SNHLY and CDR2 is FYNNEI. V shed 5 bases, J shed 1 base, and the junction held 7 bases outside the gene matches. CDR3 in DNA: TGTGCCAGCAGTCAGACCGGACAGGGAAGCAATCAGCCCCAGCATTTT. Translating it yields CASSQTGQGSNQPQHF.

The chain carries TRBV7-2 and TRBJ1-6; TRBD1 aligns across 9 bases. This CDR3 is 19 amino acids long. The V and J ends lost 1 base and 9 bases, in that order; junction bases with no gene match: 16. Germline CDR1 SGHTA, CDR2 FQGNSA. The CDR3 reads CASSLGGGTGQARGSPLHF. The CDR3 coding sequence is TGTGCCAGCAGCTTAGGCGGGGGGACAGGGCAGGCGCGGGGTTCACCCCTCCACTTT. The whole variable domain, filled in from reference TRBV7-2 and TRBJ1-6, reads GAGVSQSPSNKVTEKGKDVELRCDPISGHTALYWYRQSLGQGLEFLIYFQGNSAPDKSGLPSDRFSAERTGGSVSTLTIQRTQQEDSAVYLCASSLGGGTGQARGSPLHFGNGTRLTVT.

The chain uses TRBV7-2 and TRBJ2-1, with 7 bases aligning to TRBD2. Germline trimming cut 1 base from V and 5 bases from J; bases unmatched to any gene: 8. The CDR3 has 16 residues. Germline V gives CDR1 SGHTA, CDR2 FQGNSA. The CDR3 here is CASSLEGLAVNNEQFF. The DNA of the CDR3 is TGTGCCAGCAGCTTAGAGGGGCTAGCGGTCAACAATGAGCAGTTCTTC.

This clone was seen a single time. The chain carries TRBV2 and TRBJ2-1, with TRBD2 identical over 8 bases. The V gene's germline CDR1 is SNHLY and CDR2 FYNNEI. The CDR3 extends over 13 amino acids. The J segment lost 3 bases and the V segment lost 8 bases, leaving 3 bases of the junction unmatched. CDR3 loop: CASREGHYNEQFF. The CDR3 nucleotides are TGTGCCAGCCGGGAGGGGCACTACAATGAGCAGTTCTTC.

This clone was found a few times. One end of the junction fails to match germline, which may point to a read error. This chain links TRBV7-7 with TRBJ1-5, with 7 positions matching TRBD1. This CDR3 spans 13 amino acids. CDR1 SSHAT and CDR2 FNYEAQ come from the germline V gene (reference sequence). The CDR3 reads CASSLDRDQPQHF. The CDR3 DNA reads as TGTGCTAGCAGCTTAGACAGGGACCAGCCCCAGCATTTT.

The V call is TRBV9, the J call TRBJ2-1; tentatively, D is TRBD1 (5 bases). Trimming took 0 bases from V and 7 from J, leaving 14 bases between them. Germline CDR1 reads SGDLS; CDR2 reads YYNGEE. The CDR3 runs to 15 residues. For the CDR3, the DNA is TGTGCCAGCAGCGTAGGGGGCAGTGGTCGAAATGAGCAGTTCTTC. This gives the protein CASSVGGSGRNEQFF.

This clone occurred a few times. V and J are TRBV19 and TRBJ1-6; D not resolved. Germline V gene data show CDR1 as LNHDA and CDR2 as SQIVND (reference sequence). CDR3 length: 13 residues. V was trimmed by 5 bases and J by 4 bases, leaving 6 bases between them. In DNA, the CDR3 is TGTGCCAGTAGTGTCCAGTATAATTCACCCCTCCACTTT. It codes for CASSVQYNSPLHF.

The chain couples TRBV11-2 to TRBJ2-1; possibly TRBD2 for D (5 bases). The CDR3 is made up of 17 amino acids. The germline V and J ends were trimmed by 4 bases and 5 bases, with 21 bases remaining between them. The V gene's germline CDR1 is SGHAT and CDR2 FQNNGV. CDR3 loop: CASSSVWAGPFDNEQFF. The CDR3 DNA is TGTGCCAGCAGCTCCGTTTGGGCGGGCCCTTTCGACAATGAGCAGTTCTTC.

The chain employs TRBV27 and TRBJ1-1, with unresolved D. Germline CDR1 reads MNHEY; CDR2 reads SMNVEV (reference sequence). Between the trimmed V and J ends, which lost 4 bases and 0 bases, there was a span of 6 bases. CDR3 length: 13 amino acids. This CDR3 reads CASSYSLNTEAFF. The CDR3 DNA sequence: TGTGCCAGCAGTTATTCCTTGAACACTGAAGCTTTCTTT.

This rearrangement joins TRBV4-1 to TRBJ1-3, with TRBD1 as a possible D gene (5 bases). Germline V gene sequence: CDR1 MGHRA, CDR2 YSYEKL. This CDR3 has 20 residues. V lost 0 bases to trimming and J lost 7 bases, with 28 bases between them. The CDR3 DNA is TGCGCCAGCAGCCAAGATCAATGGATTCCGCAGGAGGGGATTCGGAACACCATATATTTT. Protein: CASSQDQWIPQEGIRNTIYF.

The chain recombines TRBV7-8 with TRBJ2-1, with unresolved D. The germline V and J ends were trimmed by 1 base and 9 bases, with 10 bases remaining between them. The CDR3 spans 13 residues. The germline V gene has CDR1 SGHVS and CDR2 FQNEAQ. This CDR3 is CASSLESSVEQFF. Written as DNA, the CDR3 is TGTGCCAGCAGCTTAGAATCCAGCGTTGAGCAGTTCTTC.

This chain uses TRBV4-2 with TRBJ2-7; TRBD2 matches at 8 bases. Germline loops: CDR1 LGHNA, CDR2 YNFKEQ. V shed 4 bases, J shed 0 bases, and the junction held 11 bases outside the gene matches. The CDR3 extends over 17 amino acids. The CDR3 DNA reads as TGTGCCAGCAGCCTCGGAACTTTTAGCGGGACCTCCTACGAGCAGTACTTC. Its protein is CASSLGTFSGTSYEQYF.

The V call is TRBV30, the J call TRBJ2-2; TRBD1 matches at 7 bases. Per the germline V gene, CDR1 is GTSNPN and CDR2 is SVGIG (reference sequence). The CDR3 sequence is 14 residues long. V gave up 2 bases and J gave up 7 bases; unmatched junction bases: 7. As DNA, the CDR3 is TGTGCCTGGAGTATAGGGGGCCAATTCGGGGAGCTGTTTTTT. Translated: CAWSIGGQFGELFF.

The chain employs TRBV28 and TRBJ2-7; TRBD2 aligns across 7 bases. Germline CDR1 and CDR2: MDHEN and SYDVKM. Trimming cost V 3 bases and J 2 bases; bases outside gene matches: 10. The CDR3 runs to 16 residues. The CDR3 reads CASSFQSRGGTYEQYF. For the CDR3, the DNA is TGTGCCAGCAGTTTTCAATCGAGGGGAGGGACCTACGAGCAGTACTTC.

The rearrangement uses TRBV11-2 and TRBJ2-4; D is unresolved. The CDR3 has 12 amino acids. CDR1 SGHAT and CDR2 FQNNGV come from the germline V gene. Trimming cost V 0 bases and J 8 bases, with 5 bases left between them. CDR3 residues: CASSLDRDIQYF. CDR3 in DNA: TGTGCCAGCAGCTTAGATCGAGACATTCAGTACTTC.

The J gene is TRBJ2-6, the V gene TRBV2; D not resolved. The CDR3 runs to 17 residues. V dropped 10 bases and J dropped 0 bases, with 19 bases sitting between them. The germline CDR1 and CDR2 sequences are SNHLY and FYNNEI. DNA of the CDR3: TGTGCCACCCGGCGGAGTCCGGCTAGCTCTGGGGCCAACGTCCTGACTTTC. This encodes CATRRSPASSGANVLTF.

V usage is TRBV2 and J usage is TRBJ2-2; 10 bases align to TRBD2. Germline lookup yields CDR1 SNHLY and CDR2 FYNNEI. Trimming cost V 6 bases and J 1 base; bases outside gene matches: 5. This CDR3 is built from 16 residues. CDR3 sequence: CASSAGLAVNTGELFF. The CDR3 DNA reads TGTGCCAGCAGCGCTGGACTAGCGGTGAACACCGGGGAGCTGTTTTTT. The full variable domain, rest sourced from reference TRBV2 and TRBJ2-2, is EPEVTQTPSHQVTQMGQEVILRCVPISNHLYFYWYRQILGQKVEFLVSFYNNEISEKSEIFDDQFSVERPDGSNFTLKIRSTKLEDSAMYFCASSAGLAVNTGELFFGEGSRLTVL.